Shown below are 14 T cell receptor beta chains from a single sample sequenced in a study of cytomegalovirus exposure and HLA in healthy donors. The method was immunoSEQ multiplex PCR; TCRdb's version includes in-frame clones alone and lacks a portion of them. The repertoire consists of around 220,000 clones, with roughly 88% occurring once and the leading ten covering over 12%. The sample consisted of PBMCs. These receptor sequences come from a woman aged 30 to 39 in good health and CMV-seropositive.

V and J are TRBV7-9 and TRBJ1-2; D ambiguous. CDR1 is SEHNR and CDR2 is FQNEAQ in the germline V gene (reference sequence). This CDR3 has 12 residues. V gave up 1 base and J gave up 6 bases, with 6 bases separating them. The CDR3 here is CASSLGGNGYTF. CDR3 DNA sequence: TGTGCCAGCAGCTTAGGAGGGAATGGCTACACCTTC.

The gene calls are TRBV28 and TRBJ2-4; D possibly corresponds to TRBD1 (5 bases). The CDR3 extends over 13 amino acids. Trimming took off 8 bases at V and 4 bases at J, with 12 bases between the two ends. The V gene's germline CDR1 is MDHEN and CDR2 SYDVKM. The CDR3 is CASVDRNKNIQYF. The CDR3 DNA is TGTGCCAGCGTAGACAGAAATAAAAACATTCAGTACTTC.

J is TRBJ2-7 and V is TRBV5-6; D ambiguous. The V gene lost 1 base and the J gene lost 1 base, with 9 bases spanning the gap. In germline, CDR1 is SGHDT, CDR2 YYEEEE. The CDR3 is 14 amino acids. The CDR3 DNA sequence: TGTGCCAGCAGCTTGTTGCGGAGTTCCTACGAGCAGTACTTC. Protein: CASSLLRSSYEQYF.

The chain carries TRBV9 and TRBJ1-3; D is uncertain. Looked up from germline, CDR1 is SGDLS and CDR2 is YYNGEE. CDR3 length: 15 amino acids. Trimming shortened V by 1 base and J by 4 bases, and 12 bases separated the two germline ends. CDR3 residues: CASSVYPPQGNTIYF. In DNA, the CDR3 is TGTGCCAGCAGCGTATACCCCCCGCAGGGAAACACCATATATTTT. Complete variable domain (other parts from reference TRBV9 and TRBJ1-3): DSGVTQTPKHLITATGQRVTLRCSPRSGDLSVYWYQQSLDQGLQFLIQYYNGEERAKGNILERFSAQQFPDLHSELNLSSLELGDSALYFCASSVYPPQGNTIYFGEGSWLTVV.

The chain links TRBV7-2 to TRBJ2-5, with TRBD2 matching over 8 bases. This CDR3 region has 16 residues. V shed 4 bases, J shed 5 bases, and the junction held 12 bases outside the gene matches. The germline V gene encodes CDR1 SGHTA and CDR2 FQGNSA. CDR3 DNA sequence: TGTGCCAGCAGCTGGGTAGCGGGGACCCCCTCGGAGACCCAGTACTTC. Protein: CASSWVAGTPSETQYF.

This chain connects TRBV30 to TRBJ2-7; D perhaps matches TRBD1 (5 bases). The CDR3 loop spans 12 amino acids. Per the germline V gene, CDR1 is GTSNPN and CDR2 is SVGIG (reference sequence). Trimming took off 1 base at V and 6 bases at J, with 10 bases between the two ends. CDR3: CAWSEGQGEQYF. CDR3 bases: TGTGCCTGGAGTGAGGGGCAGGGCGAGCAGTACTTC. Full variable domain (remainder filled in from reference TRBV30 and TRBJ2-7): SQTIHQWPATLVQPVGSPLSLECTVEGTSNPNLYWYRQAAGRGLQLLFYSVGIGQISSEVPQNLSASRPQDRQFILSSKKLLLSDSGFYLCAWSEGQGEQYFGPGTRLTVT.

The chain uses TRBV19 and TRBJ2-6; TRBD2 is a possible D gene (6 bases). Germline V gives CDR1 LNHDA, CDR2 SQIVND (reference sequence). V shed 3 bases and J shed 2 bases, with 8 bases lying between them. The CDR3 sequence is 15 residues long. CDR3 region: CASSIWEAGANVLTF. CDR3 nucleotides: TGTGCCAGTAGTATCTGGGAGGCTGGGGCCAACGTCCTGACTTTC. The full variable domain, in which reference TRBV19 and TRBJ2-6 provide the parts outside the CDR3, is DGGITQSPKYLFRKEGQNVTLSCEQNLNHDAMYWYRQDPGQGLRLIYYSQIVNDFQKGDIAEGYSVSREKKESFPLTVTSAQKNPTAFYLCASSIWEAGANVLTFGAGSRLTVL.

The rearrangement joins TRBV30 to TRBJ1-1; D is possibly TRBD1 (6 bases). Germline V CDR1 and CDR2: GTSNPN, SVGIG (reference sequence). V lost 5 bases to trimming and J lost 4 bases, with 17 bases between them. The CDR3 spans 14 residues. CDR3 loop: CAWDVQGVSTEAFF. The CDR3 coding sequence is TGTGCCTGGGACGTACAGGGAGTCAGCACTGAAGCTTTCTTT.

The chain has TRBV2 and TRBJ2-5; no clear D. Germline V gene sequence: CDR1 SNHLY, CDR2 FYNNEI. Between the trimmed V and J ends, which lost 2 bases and 5 bases, there was a span of 9 bases. The CDR3 runs to 13 residues. The CDR3 is CASSEWLGETQYF. CDR3 nucleotides: TGTGCCAGCAGTGAATGGCTAGGGGAGACCCAGTACTTC.

V is TRBV13 and J is TRBJ2-5, with TRBD2 as a possible D gene (5 bases). Germline values: CDR1 PRHDT, CDR2 FYEKMQ (reference sequence). This CDR3 is 16 amino acids long. The ends were cut back, 3 bases at V and 0 bases at J, with 14 bases in the middle. The CDR3 coding sequence is TGTGCCAGCAGCTTCGAGCAAGGGAGCGACCAAGAGACCCAGTACTTC. It translates to CASSFEQGSDQETQYF.

The chain links TRBV7-2 to TRBJ1-2, with 9 bases aligning to TRBD1. The CDR3 sequence is 16 residues long. Germline CDR1 SGHTA, CDR2 FQGNSA. The V gene end was trimmed by 5 bases and the J gene end by 5 bases; junction bases not matched to a gene: 12. The CDR3 reads CASSPHLEDRGYGYTF. The DNA of the CDR3 is TGTGCCAGCAGCCCCCATCTGGAGGACAGGGGTTATGGCTACACCTTC.

The CDR3 sequence is CASSFLAPYNEQFF. The CDR3, as DNA: TGTGCCAGCAGCTTTCTAGCGCCCTACAATGAGCAGTTCTTC. The chain is built from TRBV7-2 and TRBJ2-1, with a weak D call TRBD2 (6 bases). The germline V gene has CDR1 SGHTA and CDR2 FQGNSA. CDR3 length equals 14 residues. Trimming removed 3 bases at V and 2 bases at J, with 8 bases between.

V is TRBV7-8 and J is TRBJ2-1; 9 bases are a match to TRBD2. The CDR3 sequence is 16 residues long. Germline V gene sequence: CDR1 SGHVS, CDR2 FQNEAQ. J was trimmed by 4 bases and V by 4 bases; bases with no gene match: 8. CDR3 residues: CASSSSRLAVYNEQFF. In DNA, the CDR3 is TGTGCCAGCAGCTCCAGCAGACTAGCGGTTTACAATGAGCAGTTCTTC.

V is TRBV2 and J is TRBJ1-2; weak D call: TRBD1 (5 bases). The germline V gene has CDR1 SNHLY and CDR2 FYNNEI. Trimming left V 7 bases short and J 7 bases short, with 22 bases between. This CDR3 comprises 15 residues. CDR3: CASTPLRQGFSGYTF. The DNA for the CDR3 is TGTGCCAGCACCCCACTTCGGCAGGGTTTCTCTGGCTACACCTTC.